A single sample is the source of the 11 T cell receptor beta chains below, sequenced in a study of cytomegalovirus exposure and HLA in healthy donors. The PCR had 60 Vbeta and 13 Jbeta primers. Repertoires were generated with immunoSEQ multiplex PCR, while TCRdb's copy carries only in-frame clones and drops some. Of 210,000 or so clones in the sample, roughly 88% were seen once. Material for sequencing was PBMCs. Every receptor here comes from a boy younger than 10 in good health and CMV-seronegative.

This chain connects TRBV7-9 to TRBJ2-7; TRBD1 agrees at 11 bases. The J segment lost 2 bases and the V segment lost 3 bases, leaving 9 bases of the junction unmatched. CDR3 length equals 17 residues. Germline V gene sequence: CDR1 SEHNR, CDR2 FQNEAQ (reference sequence). The CDR3 DNA follows: TGTGCCAGCAGCTTCGGGACAGGGGGTCGATTGACCTACGAGCAGTACTTC. Translation: CASSFGTGGRLTYEQYF. Based on the CDR3 plus reference TRBV7-9 and TRBJ2-7, the full variable domain is DTGVSQNPRHKITKRGQNVTFRCDPISEHNRLYWYRQTLGQGPEFLTYFQNEAQLEKSRLLSDRFSAERPKGSFSTLEIQRTEQGDSAMYLCASSFGTGGRLTYEQYFGPGTRLTVT.

This clone turned up a few times. V gene TRBV2 combines with J gene TRBJ2-7; D unresolved. Germline CDR1 is SNHLY and CDR2 is FYNNEI. The CDR3 is made up of 11 amino acids. The V end was cut by 6 bases, the J end by 6 bases, with 9 bases between. The CDR3 region has the DNA TGTGCCAGCAGGTTCAACACCGAGCAGTACTTC. Its translation: CASRFNTEQYF. Full variable domain (remainder filled in from reference TRBV2 and TRBJ2-7): EPEVTQTPSHQVTQMGQEVILRCVPISNHLYFYWYRQILGQKVEFLVSFYNNEISEKSEIFDDQFSVERPDGSNFTLKIRSTKLEDSAMYFCASRFNTEQYFGPGTRLTVT.

This chain uses TRBV2 with TRBJ1-2; D uncertain. Trimming left V 6 bases short and J 8 bases short, with 16 bases between. CDR3 length equals 13 residues. Germline CDR1 and CDR2: SNHLY and FYNNEI. CDR3 region: CASSGRRPSGYTF. The CDR3 DNA reads as TGTGCCAGCAGCGGACGGCGGCCTAGCGGCTACACCTTC.

This rearrangement joins TRBV7-2 to TRBJ2-7; 10 nucleotides line up with TRBD1. Per the germline V gene, CDR1 is SGHTA and CDR2 is FQGNSA. This CDR3 has 18 amino acids. V lost 5 bases, J lost 5 bases, and 18 bases stayed unmatched. CDR3 amino acids: CASSPLPPGGQGFNEQYF. CDR3 bases: TGTGCCAGCAGCCCCCTCCCTCCTGGGGGACAGGGGTTCAACGAGCAGTACTTC.

The count of this clone is one. CDR3 sequence reads: CASSQELTAPYEQYF. CDR3 nucleotide sequence: TGTGCCAGCAGCCAAGAACTAACCGCACCCTACGAGCAGTACTTC. This rearrangement joins TRBV4-2 to TRBJ2-7; D ambiguous. This CDR3 spans 15 amino acids. Germline values: CDR1 LGHNA, CDR2 YNFKEQ. V lost 0 bases and J 2 bases, leaving 11 bases between the germline ends.

The chain couples TRBV29-1 to TRBJ2-7, with 10 bases that match TRBD1. CDR3 length: 13 amino acids. CDR1 and CDR2 from the germline V gene are SQVTM and ANQGSEA. The junction had 9 bases not matched to a gene; V was cut back by 7 bases and J by 6 bases. The CDR3 DNA sequence: TGCAGCGCTAGGGACAGGGGAACGGGCGAGCAGTACTTC. Translated: CSARDRGTGEQYF.

The gene calls are TRBV5-6 and TRBJ1-1; D is undetermined. CDR3 size: 16 residues. The V end was cut by 0 bases, the J end by 1 base, with 13 bases between. Germline assignment: CDR1 SGHDT and CDR2 YYEEEE. This CDR3 reads CASSLGPRVRNTEAFF. CDR3 nucleotides: TGTGCCAGCAGCTTGGGCCCGAGGGTAAGGAACACTGAAGCTTTCTTT.

This chain joins TRBV16 and TRBJ1-5, with 11 bases identical to TRBD1. This CDR3 contains 16 residues. The V segment lost 0 bases and the J segment 5 bases; nucleotides outside the gene matches: 3. Germline CDR1 is KGHSY and CDR2 is FQNENV. DNA for the CDR3: TGTGCCAGCAGCCAATCCCGGGACAGGGGGTATCAGCCCCAGCATTTT. This codes for CASSQSRDRGYQPQHF.

The V gene is TRBV5-1, the J gene TRBJ2-7, with 14 nucleotides matching TRBD2. V dropped 4 bases and J dropped 5; count of bases not matched to a gene: 8. The CDR3 runs to 16 residues. Germline V gene data show CDR1 as SGHRS and CDR2 as YFSETQ. The CDR3 sequence: CASSPGGLAGEHEQYF. CDR3 coding DNA: TGCGCCAGCAGCCCGGGGGGACTAGCGGGAGAGCACGAGCAGTACTTC.

The chain joins TRBV7-8 to TRBJ1-3, with D perhaps TRBD1 (6 bases). Germline V gives CDR1 SGHVS, CDR2 FQNEAQ. This CDR3 region has 16 residues. V shed 4 bases and J shed 1 base, with 14 bases lying between them. In DNA, the CDR3 is TGTGCCAGCAGCTCCGGGGGGGCGGGTTCTGGAAACACCATATATTTT. Translating gives CASSSGGAGSGNTIYF. Together with reference TRBV7-8 and TRBJ1-3, the CDR3 gives the full variable domain: GAGVSQSPRYKVAKRGQDVALRCDPISGHVSLFWYQQALGQGPEFLTYFQNEAQLDKSGLPSDRFFAERPEGSVSTLKIQRTQQEDSAVYLCASSSGGAGSGNTIYFGEGSWLTVV.

This chain joins TRBV5-8 and TRBJ2-7; D is undetermined. V was cut by 3 bases and J by 5 bases, with 12 bases left in between. CDR3 length: 13 residues. Germline lookup yields CDR1 SGHTS and CDR2 YDEGEE. CDR3 amino acids: CASSSPGIDEQYF. The CDR3 coding sequence is TGTGCCAGCAGCTCGCCCGGTATTGACGAGCAGTACTTC.